This T cell receptor beta chain was recorded in a study of CD8+ T cells in alopecia areata. Study conclusions and caveats: In scalp and blood, many expanded lesional clones persisted during tofacitinib.

Regarding this clone: Antigen specificity is unknown.

Once RNA had been extracted, it was reverse transcribed into cDNA to act as the sequencing template. Profiling relied on immunoSEQ multiplex PCR, and the TCRdb table lists in-frame clones only, not all of them. The repertoire has fewer than 250,000 clones, 30% to 40% of them found once; the top ten carry around 0.48%. In germline, CDR1 is SGHRS, CDR2 YFSETQ. CDR3 length equals 16 residues. The V end was cut by 3 bases, the J end by 1 base, with 16 bases between. Treatment here: oral pan-JAK inhibitor, 5-10 mg twice daily. Peripheral blood samples and lesional scalp punch biopsies were obtained from alopecia areata patients.

The sample here was CD4+ T cells sorted from blood, taken between weeks 30 and 35, from a patient treated with tofacitinib. The TCR sequence derives from a human donor with alopecia areata. V is TRBV5-1 and J is TRBJ1-1, with D tentatively TRBD1 (5 bases). The CDR3 loop reads CASSSTSGGKNTEAFF. CDR3 coding DNA: TGCGCCAGCAGCTCCACAAGCGGGGGAAAGAACACTGAAGCTTTCTTT.